This is a list of T cell receptor beta chains from one sample in a study of glioma-infiltrating T cells. TCRdb independently ran MiXCR on the multiplex PCR reads; one entry per CDR3 protein. Of approximately 100,000 distinct CDR3 sequences in the sample, around 25% were seen once. Input material: glioma tissue, nonneoplastic brain tissue, or PBMCs (not recorded which). Receptors were obtained from a human donor with low-grade glioma or glioblastoma, undergoing nonglioma brain surgery, or in good health (not recorded which). Both conserved end residues are part of each CDR3. D genes are given only for firm matches. For some rows the clone size is stated as once, few or many, or as a class when expanded; others skip it.

J	D	V	size	CDR3	DNA
TRBJ1-1	TRBD1	TRBV4-3	many	CASSQGPGTGSFEDTEAFF	TGCGCCAGCAGCCAAGGGCCGGGGACAGGGTCTTTCGAGGACACTGAAGCTTTCTTT
TRBJ2-1	TRBD2	TRBV28	.	CASSPPLAGGHEQFF	TGTGCCAGCAGCCCGCCGCTAGCGGGAGGACATGAGCAGTTCTTC
TRBJ1-4	TRBD1	TRBV27	many	CASSYGQVGEKLFF	TGTGCCAGCAGTTACGGACAGGTTGGAGAAAAACTGTTTTTT
TRBJ2-1	.	TRBV4-3	few	CASSQGGSGEQFF	TGCGCCAGCAGCCAAGGGGGGTCCGGTGAGCAGTTCTTC
TRBJ1-1	.	TRBV20-1	many	CSARRVPGEGAEAFF	TGCAGTGCTCGGAGGGTCCCCGGGGAGGGGGCTGAAGCTTTCTTT
TRBJ2-7	TRBD2	TRBV20-1	many	CSARDPLTSFQQYF	TGCAGTGCTAGAGATCCCCTGACTAGCTTTCAGCAGTACTTC
TRBJ1-1	.	TRBV3-1	many	CASRGITEAFF	TGTGCCAGCCGCGGGATCACTGAAGCTTTCTTT
TRBJ1-4	TRBD1	TRBV6-5	many	CASSYGTASEKLFF	TGTGCCAGCAGTTACGGGACAGCTAGTGAAAAACTGTTTTTT
TRBJ2-1	TRBD1	TRBV11-2	many	CASSLRPGQGNNEQFF	TGTGCCAGCAGCTTGAGACCGGGACAGGGGAACAATGAGCAGTTCTTC
TRBJ1-1	TRBD1	TRBV28	many	CASSPRQGYTEAFF	TGTGCCAGCAGTCCTCGACAGGGGTACACTGAAGCTTTCTTT
TRBJ2-7	.	TRBV5-4	.	CASSVTGHQEQYF	TGTGCCAGCAGCGTCACAGGTCATCAGGAGCAGTACTTC
TRBJ2-3	TRBD2	TRBV27	.	CASDNRRAGETQYF	TGTGCCAGCGACAACCGACGGGCGGGGGAGACCCAGTACTTT
TRBJ1-1	.	TRBV29-1	.	CSVLEEYTEAFF	TGCAGCGTGCTTGAGGAGTACACTGAAGCTTTCTTT
TRBJ2-3	TRBD2	TRBV7-2	many	CASSLGIAGGGTDTQYF	TGTGCCAGCAGCTTAGGGATAGCGGGGGGGGGCACAGATACGCAGTATTTT
TRBJ2-1	TRBD2	TRBV18	many	CASSKGTSGSGEQFF	TGTGCCAGCTCAAAAGGGACTAGCGGGAGCGGTGAGCAGTTCTTC
TRBJ2-3	.	TRBV2	.	CASSVQGNDGDTQYF	TGTGCCAGCAGTGTACAGGGAAACGACGGAGATACGCAGTATTTT
TRBJ1-1	.	TRBV28	once	CANSQPGRTMNTEAFF	TGTGCCAACAGTCAGCCGGGACGGACCATGAACACTGAAGCTTTCTTT
TRBJ1-2	.	TRBV27	many	CASSLYGARSDGYTF	TGTGCCAGCAGTTTATATGGGGCCCGATCGGATGGCTACACCTTC
TRBJ1-1	.	TRBV6-5	.	CAISEAGEGRTEAFF	TGTGCCATCAGTGAGGCTGGGGAGGGAAGGACTGAAGCTTTCTTT
TRBJ1-2	.	TRBV30	once	CAWSVTEGSGGYTF	TGTGCCTGGAGTGTAACCGAGGGATCCGGCGGCTACACCTTC
TRBJ2-1	.	TRBV7-2	many	CASSLSAGGNEQFF	TGTGCCAGCAGCTTATCCGCCGGGGGCAATGAGCAGTTCTTC
TRBJ2-1	TRBD2	TRBV6-6	.	CASSPSSGNNEQFF	TGTGCCAGCAGTCCCTCTAGCGGAAACAATGAGCAGTTCTTC
TRBJ1-2	.	TRBV13	few	CASSPYRSEHYGYTF	TGTGCCAGCAGCCCTTACAGATCCGAGCACTATGGCTACACCTTC
TRBJ1-1	.	TRBV28	many	CASSSLPGLMKNTEAFF	TGTGCCAGCAGTTCCCTCCCCGGACTGATGAAAAACACTGAAGCTTTCTTT
TRBJ2-5	TRBD2	TRBV5-1	few	CASSSSGAIQETQYF	TGCGCCAGCAGCTCTAGCGGGGCAATCCAAGAGACCCAGTACTTC
TRBJ2-1	TRBD2	TRBV6-1	many	CASSILAGGYNEQFF	TGTGCCAGCAGCATCCTAGCGGGGGGTTACAATGAGCAGTTCTTC
TRBJ1-2	.	TRBV18	many	CASSPVTRGGYTF	TGTGCCAGCTCACCGGTGACAAGGGGAGGCTACACCTTC
TRBJ1-2	.	TRBV20-1	many	CSAGGAVSSRGYTF	TGCAGTGCTGGGGGGGCAGTATCGTCTCGGGGCTACACCTTC
TRBJ2-7	.	TRBV29-1	.	CSVVPTGLEQYF	TGCAGCGTTGTACCAACAGGGCTCGAGCAGTACTTC